This T cell receptor beta chain was profiled in a study of T cell changes during pregnancy in multiple sclerosis. The CDR3 is 13 residues long. The V gene end was trimmed by 6 bases and the J gene end by 7 bases; junction bases not matched to a gene: 4. Germline CDR1 and CDR2: MDHEN and SYDVKM. Sequencing was performed with immunoSEQ multiplex PCR; in TCRdb, only in-frame clones are kept and a portion is missing. Among about 77,000 clones listed, approximately 94% were seen once. V gene TRBV28 combines with J gene TRBJ1-4, with 8 bases aligning to TRBD1. Sample: peripheral blood, taken after pregnancy. The TCR originated in a female donor in good health, enrolled as a control in a pregnancy study. The CDR3 is CASSTGTGEKLFF. The CDR3, as DNA: TGTGCCAGCAGCACCGGGACAGGTGAAAAACTGTTTTTT. The variable domain in full, completed from reference TRBV28 and TRBJ1-4, reads DVKVTQSSRYLVKRTGEKVFLECVQDMDHENMFWYRQDPGLGLRLIYFSYDVKMKEKGDIPEGYSVSREKKERFSLILESASTNQTSMYLCASSTGTGEKLFFGSGTQLSVL.